Reported below is one T cell receptor (beta chain). As yet, its antigen is unknown. The entry originates in a study of T cell responses to AZD1222 COVID-19 vaccine. Study conclusions and caveats: The repertoires were collected only after the peak T cell response. Most donors were white British and more were female, and clonal diversity was possibly underestimated. Just a handful of AZD1222 recipients were seropositive at baseline.

TCRdb keeps only in-frame clones here, not all; method: immunoSEQ multiplex PCR. This sample has about 130,000 clones, with over 70% found just once. V lost 2 bases and J lost 7; bases outside the gene matches: 8. Germline V gives CDR1 MGHRA, CDR2 YSYEKL. CDR3 length: 15 residues. Sequencing used peripheral blood, obtained on day 0 of AZD1222 vaccination. The chain carries TRBV4-1 and TRBJ2-7; 10 nucleotides line up with TRBD2. This sequence was found in an adult in good health. CDR3: CASSQPTSGVREQYF. The CDR3 nucleotides are TGCGCCAGCAGCCAACCTACTAGCGGGGTGCGTGAGCAGTACTTC.